Listed here is a single TCR beta chain. Its antigen is not known. The data are from a study of tumor-infiltrating lymphocytes in localized non-small cell lung cancer. Study overall: From each patient, both tumor and uninvolved lung, non-adjacent to tumor, were sampled. General study results and limits: IM1 and IM2 tumors showed no difference in T-cell fraction. Technical variation could not be separated from intratumor heterogeneity here.

The assay was immunoSEQ multiplex PCR, and TCRdb's table has in-frame clones only and misses some. The sample has roughly 7,100 clones; 74% are singletons. The sequence came from a human donor with non-small cell lung cancer. The sequenced sample consisted of uninvolved lung tissue not adjacent to the tumor.

The CDR3 loop reads CASSVTSAGTDTQYF. Here the CDR3 DNA reads TGTGCCAGCAGCGTGACTAGCGCCGGCACAGATACGCAGTATTTT. This chain joins TRBV28 and TRBJ2-3, with TRBD2 identical over 8 bases. The V gene end was trimmed by 6 bases and the J gene end by 1 base; junction bases not matched to a gene: 6. Per the germline V gene, CDR1 is MDHEN and CDR2 is SYDVKM. CDR3 size: 15 residues. Supplemented by reference TRBV28 and TRBJ2-3, the full variable domain reads DVKVTQSSRYLVKRTGEKVFLECVQDMDHENMFWYRQDPGLGLRLIYFSYDVKMKEKGDIPEGYSVSREKKERFSLILESASTNQTSMYLCASSVTSAGTDTQYFGPGTRLTVL.